In its sample, the clone carrying this T cell receptor beta chain was seen a few times. Its matching antigen is unknown. The CDR3 is made up of 13 amino acids. Trimming took off 6 bases at V and 5 bases at J, with 11 bases between the two ends. These data belong to a study of T-cell reconstitution after alpha-beta-depleted transplantation in children. Findings and caveats of the study: Several hundred expanded graft clones reportedly supplied alpha-beta T cells about two months after transplant. From newly produced T cells came most of the T-cell counts and diversity one year after transplant. Surviving recipient T cells and thymic progenitors underlay high day-60 TCRbeta diversity in some patients.

Unique molecular identifiers were used to barcode this TCRbeta library. Each CDR3 protein gets one entry after TCRdb re-called the PCR reads with MiXCR. The data show 550,000 to 600,000 distinct CDR3 sequences, with 23% seen just once and roughly 15% held by the top ten. Sample: PBMCs, mostly from graft donor cells, taken 360 days after TCRalphabeta/CD19-depleted stem cell transplant. The chain combines TRBV12-3 or TRBV12-4 with TRBJ1-3, with unresolved D. The source of this sequence is a boy younger than two who had a stem cell transplant for acute myeloid leukemia, so the T cells may come from the graft donor. CDR3 amino acids: CASSREPRNTIYF. CDR3 DNA: TGTGCCAGCAGCCGGGAGCCCCGAAACACCATATATTTT.